Listed below are T cell receptor beta chains from one sample, sequenced in a study of STAT3 mutations in large granular lymphocyte leukemia. Some clones are missing from TCRdb's copy, which holds only in-frame ones; the method was immunoSEQ multiplex PCR. The table shows tens of thousands of clones, with approximately 78% occurring only once. What was sequenced was PBMCs. Receptors were obtained from a human donor with T large granular lymphocyte leukemia. Some clones in this sample may be carry-over from other donors' samples. Both conserved end residues are part of each CDR3. D genes are given only for firm matches. Rows give clone size only sometimes, using once, few, many, or a class for an expanded clone.

>.|TRBJ1-1|.|TRBV11-2
CASSHRGVPNTEAFF
TGTGCCAGCAGCCACCGGGGGGTCCCGAACACTGAAGCTTTCTTT
>.|TRBJ2-2|.|TRBV29-1
CIAGVTGELFF
TGCATCGCAGGGGTCACCGGGGAGCTGTTTTTT
>.|TRBJ1-6|few|TRBV5-1
CASSLGSRNSPLHF
TGCGCCAGCAGCTTGGGGTCCAGGAATTCACCCCTCCACTTT
>.|TRBJ1-4|.|TRBV5-1
CASSLSSTNEKLFF
TGCGCCAGCAGCTTGTCCTCAACTAATGAAAAACTGTTTTTT
>TRBD2|TRBJ2-1|.|TRBV29-1
CSVERGADVEQFF
TGCAGCGTTGAGCGGGGGGCGGACGTCGAGCAGTTCTTC
>.|TRBJ2-4|.|TRBV28
CASSLDGGSYRIQYF
TGTGCCAGCAGTTTAGACGGAGGGAGTTATAGAATTCAGTACTTC
>.|TRBJ2-7|.|TRBV23-1
CASSQSNGPSYEQYF
TGCGCCAGCAGTCAATCAAACGGACCTTCCTACGAGCAGTACTTC
>.|TRBJ2-5|.|TRBV15
CATSTRGGGETQYF
TGTGCCACCAGCACCCGGGGCGGCGGAGAGACCCAGTACTTC
>TRBD1|TRBJ1-5|.|TRBV6-1
CASSERGQGENQPQHF
TGTGCCAGCAGTGAAAGGGGACAGGGAGAGAATCAGCCCCAGCATTTT
>.|TRBJ1-2|.|TRBV19
CASSIMETDYGYTF
TGTGCCAGTAGTATAATGGAGACGGACTATGGCTACACCTTC
>TRBD2|TRBJ2-1|.|TRBV5-1
CASSISGGEYNEQFF
TGCGCCAGCAGCATTAGCGGGGGGGAATACAATGAGCAGTTCTTC
>.|TRBJ2-5|.|TRBV5-1
CAGQETQYF
TGCGCCGGCCAAGAGACCCAGTACTTC
>.|TRBJ1-1|.|TRBV5-6
CASSLVMNTEAFF
TGTGCCAGCAGCTTGGTCATGAACACTGAAGCTTTCTTT
>.|TRBJ2-7|once|TRBV6-1
CASKVGQNSYEQYF
TGTGCCAGCAAGGTCGGGCAGAACTCCTACGAGCAGTACTTC
>TRBD1|TRBJ2-5|.|TRBV28
CASSLSARGLWETQYF
TGTGCCAGCAGTTTATCGGCCAGGGGGCTGTGGGAGACCCAGTACTTC
>.|TRBJ2-5|.|TRBV19
CASSIVSRETQYF
TGTGCCAGTAGTATAGTCAGCCGGGAGACCCAGTACTTC
>TRBD1|TRBJ1-4|few|TRBV5-1
CASSSRGGNEKLFF
TGCGCCAGCAGCTCCAGGGGGGGAAATGAAAAACTGTTTTTT
>.|TRBJ1-1|.|TRBV7-8
CASSLQENTEAFF
TGTGCCAGCAGCCTACAGGAGAACACTGAAGCTTTCTTT
>.|TRBJ2-1|.|TRBV11-2
CASIDRLDWPHEQFF
TGTGCCAGCATCGACCGCTTGGACTGGCCTCATGAGCAGTTCTTC
>.|TRBJ1-6|.|TRBV5-5
CASSLLAPPLHF
TGTGCCAGCAGCTTATTGGCGCCACCCCTCCACTTT
>.|TRBJ2-7|.|TRBV6-5
CASSYEGRTYEQYF
TGTGCCAGCAGTTATGAAGGACGGACCTACGAGCAGTACTTC
>TRBD1|TRBJ1-6|.|TRBV7-6
CASSVSGTDNNSPLHF
TGTGCCAGCAGCGTGTCCGGGACAGATAATAATTCACCCCTCCACTTT
>.|TRBJ2-5|.|TRBV30
CAWSLVGETQYF
TGTGCCTGGAGTCTAGTGGGAGAGACCCAGTACTTC
>TRBD2|TRBJ2-1|.|TRBV27
CASSSTSGGNNEQFF
TGTGCCAGCAGTTCGACTAGCGGGGGCAACAATGAGCAGTTCTTC
>.|TRBJ1-6|.|TRBV4-3
CASSPIGHSPLHF
TGCGCCAGCAGCCCGATAGGGCATTCACCCCTCCACTTT
>.|TRBJ2-2|.|TRBV11-2
CASSVSSWTANTGELFF
TGTGCCAGCAGCGTGAGTAGTTGGACAGCGAACACCGGGGAGCTGTTTTTT
>.|TRBJ2-1|.|TRBV7-9
CASSRGQSYNEQFF
TGTGCCAGCAGCCGAGGACAGAGCTACAATGAGCAGTTCTTC
>TRBD2|TRBJ2-5|few|TRBV4-1
CASSQKGGDETQYF
TGCGCCAGCAGCCAGAAGGGAGGGGACGAGACCCAGTACTTC
>TRBD1|TRBJ1-5|.|TRBV4-3
CASSHGTGNQPQHF
TGCGCCAGCAGCCATGGGACAGGCAATCAGCCCCAGCATTTT
>.|TRBJ1-6|few|TRBV19
CASRPSYGQPYSPLHF
TGTGCCAGTAGGCCCTCTTACGGACAGCCTTATTCACCCCTCCACTTT
>.|TRBJ1-5|.|TRBV7-9
CASSPSNQPQHF
TGTGCCAGCAGCCCTAGCAATCAGCCCCAGCATTTT
>TRBD1|TRBJ1-5|.|TRBV28
CASRWTGSNQPQHF
TGTGCCAGCAGGTGGACAGGGTCAAATCAGCCCCAGCATTTT
>.|TRBJ1-1|.|TRBV29-1
CSVEGRRENTEAFF
TGCAGCGTTGAAGGGCGCAGGGAGAACACTGAAGCTTTCTTT
>.|TRBJ2-7|.|TRBV28
CASSFQTLEQYF
TGTGCCAGCAGTTTCCAGACGCTGGAGCAGTACTTC
>TRBD2|TRBJ2-3|.|TRBV9
CASSVTSGGLPADTQYF
TGTGCCAGCAGCGTAACTAGCGGGGGCCTCCCGGCAGATACGCAGTATTTT
>.|TRBJ1-5|once|TRBV28
CASSFSGANQPQHF
TGTGCCAGCAGTTTCTCAGGGGCCAATCAGCCCCAGCATTTT
>.|TRBJ2-7|.|TRBV7-8
CASSLAGTQYEQYF
TGTGCCAGCAGCTTAGCGGGGACGCAGTACGAGCAGTACTTC
>TRBD1|TRBJ2-5|.|TRBV27
CASRTRDRGPKETQYF
TGTGCCAGCAGAACCCGGGACAGGGGCCCCAAAGAGACCCAGTACTTC
>.|TRBJ2-5|once|TRBV7-2
CASSLAGSLRETQYF
TGTGCCAGCAGCTTAGCGGGGTCGTTACGAGAGACCCAGTACTTC
>.|TRBJ1-2|.|TRBV5-1
CASSLSGVRDGYTF
TGCGCCAGCAGCTTAAGTGGGGTTCGGGATGGCTACACCTTC
>.|TRBJ2-2|.|TRBV28
CASWGRSDTGELFF
TGTGCCAGTTGGGGCAGGTCGGACACCGGGGAGCTGTTTTTT
>TRBD1|TRBJ1-2|.|TRBV4-3
CASSQDYQGASYGYTF
TGCGCCAGCAGCCAAGATTACCAGGGGGCCTCCTATGGCTACACCTTC
>.|TRBJ1-4|.|TRBV18
CASSRESNEKLFF
TGTGCCAGCTCTAGGGAGAGTAATGAAAAACTGTTTTTT
>.|TRBJ1-3|once|TRBV5-1
CASSLEQQGSMGSGNTIYF
TGCGCCAGCAGCTTGGAACAGCAGGGCTCAATGGGCTCTGGAAACACCATATATTTT